The 28 T cell receptor beta chains listed next were all sequenced from one sample in a study of high-grade serous ovarian cancer treatment subgroups. The method was immunoSEQ multiplex PCR; TCRdb's version includes in-frame clones alone and lacks a portion of them. The sample lists about 12,000 clones; 80% to 90% were seen once. Tumor tissue was taken before any definitive surgery or chemotherapy was given. Sequences were obtained from tumor tissue. These TCRs come from a human donor with high-grade serous ovarian cancer.

The chain is built from TRBV27 and TRBJ1-2, with D perhaps matching TRBD1 (6 bases). Trimming removed 8 bases at V and 4 bases at J, with 17 bases between. Germline CDR1 reads MNHEY; CDR2 reads SMNVEV (reference sequence). The CDR3 spans 14 residues. Written as DNA, the CDR3 is TGTGCCAGCGCAAATTCGGACAGCCTCTATGGCTACACCTTC. It specifies CASANSDSLYGYTF.

V usage is TRBV7-2 and J usage is TRBJ1-2; no clear D gene. The length of the CDR3 is 12 residues. The V and J ends lost 6 bases and 8 bases respectively, with 13 bases between them. From germline, CDR1 is SGHTA and CDR2 FQGNSA. The CDR3 sequence: CASSEDLLGYTF. CDR3 sequence (DNA): TGTGCCAGCAGTGAGGACCTCTTGGGCTACACCTTC. Drawing the rest from reference TRBV7-2 and TRBJ1-2, the complete variable domain is GAGVSQSPSNKVTEKGKDVELRCDPISGHTALYWYRQSLGQGLEFLIYFQGNSAPDKSGLPSDRFSAERTGGSVSTLTIQRTQQEDSAVYLCASSEDLLGYTFGSGTRLTVV.

This sequence joins TRBV4-2 and TRBJ1-2, with unresolved D. Between the trimmed V and J ends, which lost 1 base and 5 bases, there was a span of 8 bases. The CDR3 totals 13 residues. CDR1 LGHNA and CDR2 YNFKEQ come from the germline V gene. The CDR3 DNA reads as TGTGCCAGCAGCCAAGTCGAGGAGTATGGCTACACCTTC. Amino acid sequence: CASSQVEEYGYTF.

The genes are TRBV9 and TRBJ2-3, with 8 positions matching TRBD1. Germline V gene data show CDR1 as SGDLS and CDR2 as YYNGEE. Trimming took 3 bases from V and 5 from J; bases not matched to a gene: 11. The CDR3 contains 16 residues. The CDR3 region has the DNA TGTGCCAGCAGCGCCCGACAGGGGATTTCGGGAGATACGCAGTATTTT. It codes for CASSARQGISGDTQYF. Using reference TRBV9 and TRBJ2-3 for the parts outside the CDR3, the full variable domain is DSGVTQTPKHLITATGQRVTLRCSPRSGDLSVYWYQQSLDQGLQFLIQYYNGEERAKGNILERFSAQQFPDLHSELNLSSLELGDSALYFCASSARQGISGDTQYFGPGTRLTVL.

The rearrangement joins TRBV5-1 to TRBJ2-1; 10 nucleotides line up with TRBD2. With V trimmed by 1 base and J by 6 bases, 1 base remained unmatched. CDR1 is SGHRS and CDR2 is YFSETQ in the germline V gene. The CDR3 contains 14 residues. CDR3 nucleotides: TGCGCCAGCAGCTTGACTAGCGGGATCAATGAGCAGTTCTTC. Residues: CASSLTSGINEQFF.

The chain combines TRBV2 with TRBJ2-1; maybe TRBD1 (6 bases). This CDR3 is built from 15 residues. Per germline, CDR1 SNHLY and CDR2 FYNNEI. Between the trimmed V and J ends, which lost 4 bases and 4 bases, there was a span of 14 bases. CDR3 bases: TGTGCCAGCAGTGGATGGTTAGGGGGTTACAATGAGCAGTTCTTC. Its translation is CASSGWLGGYNEQFF.

V and J are TRBV7-2 and TRBJ2-1; TRBD1 is a possible D gene (5 bases). Trimming shortened V by 4 bases and J by 2 bases, and 15 bases separated the two germline ends. Germline V gene sequence: CDR1 SGHTA, CDR2 FQGNSA. The CDR3 is made up of 16 amino acids. In DNA, the CDR3 is TGTGCCAGCAGCTCAAAGGGGTACCAGACCTACAATGAGCAGTTCTTC. Protein: CASSSKGYQTYNEQFF.

The V and J genes are TRBV28 and TRBJ2-7; TRBD2 matches at 7 bases. J gave up 6 bases and V 8 bases, and 7 bases lay outside the gene matches. Looked up from germline, CDR1 is MDHEN and CDR2 is SYDVKM. The CDR3 sequence is 12 residues long. As DNA, the CDR3 is TGTGCCAGCGGCCAGGGCGGGGGCGAGCAGTACGTC. Its translation: CASGQGGGEQYV.

This chain links TRBV29-1 with TRBJ2-1, with a possible D match to TRBD1 (5 bases). The V gene lost 4 bases and the J gene lost 5 bases, with 9 bases spanning the gap. The germline CDR1 and CDR2 sequences are SQVTM and ANQGSEA. CDR3 length: 12 amino acids. The CDR3 loop reads CSVADSHNEQFF. The CDR3 DNA reads as TGCAGCGTTGCAGACAGCCACAATGAGCAGTTCTTC.

V and J are TRBV6-6 and TRBJ1-2, with D uncertain. V was trimmed by 2 bases and J by 2 bases, leaving 9 bases between them. CDR3 size: 14 residues. CDR1 and CDR2 (germline): MNHNY, SVGAGI (reference sequence). CDR3 in DNA: TGTGCCAGCAGTTACCAGGAAGCGAACTATGGCTACACCTTC. This encodes CASSYQEANYGYTF.

The J gene is TRBJ2-3, the V gene TRBV5-6, with 12 nucleotides matching TRBD2. CDR3 size: 16 residues. CDR1 is SGHDT, CDR2 YYEEEE, per germline. Losses at the gene ends were 9 bases for V and 4 bases for J; bases not matched to a gene: 12. CDR3 nucleotide sequence: TGTGCCACGGGGCTAGCGGGGGGGCGTGGTCCAGATACGCAGTATTTT. As protein: CATGLAGGRGPDTQYF.

V is TRBV7-2 and J is TRBJ1-6; D is ambiguous. Deletions cut 1 base from V and 0 bases from J, with 7 bases between. CDR1 is SGHTA, CDR2 FQGNSA, per germline. The CDR3 consists of 16 residues. The CDR3 here is CASSLVASSYNSPLHF. CDR3 nucleotides: TGTGCCAGCAGCTTAGTCGCTAGCTCCTATAATTCACCCCTCCACTTT.

The chain recombines TRBV7-8 with TRBJ2-7; 11 bases align to TRBD2. The V and J ends lost 4 bases and 2 bases, in that order; junction bases with no gene match: 7. Germline V gene data show CDR1 as SGHVS and CDR2 as FQNEAQ. The CDR3 extends over 16 amino acids. The CDR3 sequence: CASSSSSGGTTYEQYV. The CDR3 coding sequence is TGTGCCAGCAGCTCCTCTAGCGGGGGGACCACCTACGAGCAGTACGTC.

The count of this clone is one. The chain combines TRBV5-1 with TRBJ2-2; TRBD1 or TRBD2 may be the D gene (5 bases each). In germline, CDR1 is SGHRS, CDR2 YFSETQ. The CDR3 extends over 13 amino acids. V lost 5 bases to trimming and J lost 5 bases, with 10 bases between them. CDR3 nucleotide sequence: TGCGCCAGCAGAGAGGGGTGGACCGGGGAGCTGTTTTTT. Translated, it gives CASREGWTGELFF.

This chain joins TRBV6-5 and TRBJ1-6; unclear D gene. Trimming took 5 bases from V and 8 from J, leaving 13 bases between them. From germline, CDR1 is MNHEY and CDR2 SVGAGI. This CDR3 has 14 residues. CDR3 protein: CASSNLRGDSPLHF. As DNA, the CDR3 is TGTGCCAGCAGTAACTTGCGCGGAGATTCACCCCTCCACTTT.

V and J are TRBV7-6 and TRBJ2-5; D possibly uses TRBD1 or TRBD2 (5 bases each). Germline V gene lookup returns CDR1 SGHVS and CDR2 FNYEAQ. The CDR3 is 14 amino acids. Trimming cost V 5 bases and J 9 bases, with 19 bases left between them. In DNA, the CDR3 is TGTGCCAGCAGCCCGGACACCCGAGGGGTGCCCCAGTACTTC. This encodes CASSPDTRGVPQYF.

The chain couples TRBV7-8 to TRBJ2-6; D is undetermined. Trimming took 5 bases from V and 2 from J, leaving 22 bases between them. Germline lookup yields CDR1 SGHVS and CDR2 FQNEAQ. CDR3 length: 19 amino acids. CDR3 region: CASSPGGFWGTTGANVLTF. CDR3 in DNA: TGTGCCAGCAGCCCCGGCGGATTTTGGGGTACGACTGGGGCCAACGTCCTGACTTTC. The full variable domain, completed using reference TRBV7-8 and TRBJ2-6, is GAGVSQSPRYKVAKRGQDVALRCDPISGHVSLFWYQQALGQGPEFLTYFQNEAQLDKSGLPSDRFFAERPEGSVSTLKIQRTQQEDSAVYLCASSPGGFWGTTGANVLTFGAGSRLTVL.

This clone appeared once. The chain uses TRBV27 and TRBJ1-6; possible D gene TRBD1, 6 bases. Trimming pared 0 bases from V and 8 bases from J, leaving 14 bases between. Looked up from germline, CDR1 is MNHEY and CDR2 is SMNVEV (reference sequence). The CDR3 loop spans 16 amino acids. CDR3 bases: TGTGCCAGCAGTTTATCGGGCGGTAACAGGGATTCACCCCTCCACTTT. Translating it yields CASSLSGGNRDSPLHF.

Only one count was recorded for this clone. The gene calls are TRBV4-1 and TRBJ1-2; 7 bases are a match to TRBD1. The CDR3 extends over 16 amino acids. V trimming: 6 bases; J trimming: 8 bases; junction bases outside the gene matches: 18. CDR1 is MGHRA and CDR2 is YSYEKL in the germline V gene. The CDR3 sequence is CASSPEGAGLLGGYTF. The CDR3 coding sequence is TGCGCCAGCAGTCCCGAGGGGGCAGGTCTACTGGGGGGCTACACCTTC.

This chain connects TRBV28 to TRBJ1-3; TRBD1 is a possible D gene (5 bases). V was trimmed by 5 bases and J by 0 bases, leaving 14 bases between them. This CDR3 comprises 16 residues. Per germline, CDR1 MDHEN and CDR2 SYDVKM. CDR3 residues: CASSPPGRHSGNTIYF. The CDR3 DNA sequence: TGTGCCAGCAGTCCTCCGGGACGCCACTCTGGAAACACCATATATTTT.

The rearrangement uses TRBV4-1 and TRBJ1-2; D might be TRBD1 (5 bases). The CDR3 is 14 amino acids. CDR1 MGHRA and CDR2 YSYEKL come from the germline V gene. The germline V and J ends were trimmed by 4 bases and 8 bases, with 17 bases remaining between them. Here the CDR3 DNA reads TGCGCCAGCAGCCCCCGGGGGAGTGTAGAGGGCTACACCTTC. This encodes CASSPRGSVEGYTF.

The CDR3 protein is CASSLGLGWPGELFF. Here the CDR3 DNA reads TGTGCCAGCAGCTTAGGTCTGGGTTGGCCCGGGGAGCTGTTTTTT. The chain carries TRBV7-2 and TRBJ2-2; D ambiguous. The CDR3 loop spans 15 amino acids. V lost 1 base and J 6 bases, leaving 12 bases between the germline ends. Germline loops: CDR1 SGHTA, CDR2 FQGNSA.

V and J are TRBV28 and TRBJ2-2, with a weak D call TRBD2 (5 bases). CDR3 length: 15 residues. Trimming cost V 1 base and J 4 bases, with 10 bases left between them. Germline loops: CDR1 MDHEN, CDR2 SYDVKM. The CDR3 nucleotides read TGTGCCAGCAGTTTATCCGAGGCGGGCACCGGGGAGCTGTTTTTT. Translated, it gives CASSLSEAGTGELFF.

The chain carries TRBV11-2 and TRBJ1-1; 7 bases are a match to TRBD1. V shed 3 bases and J 0 bases; nucleotides not matched to a gene: 4. The CDR3 loop spans 15 amino acids. Germline V lookup: CDR1 SGHAT, CDR2 FQNNGV. CDR3 nucleotides: TGTGCCAGCAGCTTTAGAGGGGGCATGAACACTGAAGCTTTCTTT. Its protein product is CASSFRGGMNTEAFF. The full variable domain, with the rest looked up from reference TRBV11-2 and TRBJ1-1, is EAGVAQSPRYKIIEKRQSVAFWCNPISGHATLYWYQQILGQGPKLLIQFQNNGVVDDSQLPKDRFSAERLKGVDSTLKIQPAKLEDSAVYLCASSFRGGMNTEAFFGQGTRLTVV.

This sequence joins TRBV7-9 and TRBJ2-5; TRBD1 agrees at 10 bases. Unmatched junction bases numbered 4, after V lost 4 bases and J lost 2 bases. The CDR3 covers 15 residues. Germline V gene data show CDR1 as SEHNR and CDR2 as FQNEAQ (reference sequence). For the CDR3, the DNA is TGTGCCAGCAGCTCGGGACAGGGGAGGCAAGAGACCCAGTACTTC. This translates into CASSSGQGRQETQYF.

The V and J genes are TRBV14 and TRBJ1-1; D not certain. CDR1 and CDR2 (germline): SGHDN, FVKESK. This CDR3 region has 15 residues. The V end lost 2 bases, the J end lost 4 bases, and 14 bases lay between the germline ends. CDR3 nucleotide sequence: TGTGCCAGCAGCCAAAAGTCGCGTTTGACCACTGAAGCTTTCTTT. This gives the protein CASSQKSRLTTEAFF.

The table lists this clone with a count of one. The chain combines TRBV6-5 with TRBJ1-2; 7 bases align to TRBD1. The J segment lost 9 bases and the V segment lost 5 bases, leaving 15 bases of the junction unmatched. This CDR3 is built from 15 residues. The germline V gene has CDR1 MNHEY and CDR2 SVGAGI. The CDR3 nucleotides read TGTGCCAGCAGTCCCAGGGGGGGCCCCCTAAGTAGCTACACCTTC. Translation gives CASSPRGGPLSSYTF.

This chain joins TRBV6-4 and TRBJ2-7; D ambiguous. V lost 0 bases and J lost 8, with 8 bases in between. The CDR3 covers 12 residues. From germline, CDR1 is MRHNA and CDR2 SNTAGT. In DNA form, the CDR3 reads TGTGCCAGCAGTGACTCCACAGATCAGCAGTACGTC. This sequence encodes CASSDSTDQQYV.